This record concerns one TCR beta chain sequence. Its antigen is currently not known. Base qualities are not at hand, and no much larger clone is one base apart. The immunoSEQ Assay, a bias-controlled multiplex PCR, was used to amplify TCRbeta CDR3 regions from genomic DNA. For the original study's pipeline: The number of nucleated cells in each sample was estimated from the amplification of reference gene primers within the assay. To quantify the absolute abundance of each unique TCRbeta CDR3 rearrangement, sequence reads were collapsed and filtered. For each sample, productive Simpson clonality was calculated by taking the square root of Simpson's diversity index across productive rearrangements. The immuneACCESS repertoire file appears here via TCRdb, limited to in-frame rearrangements. These files lack a portion of the clones; in checked studies, under half of the deficit traces to unresolved V genes, and the cause of the others is not known. The DNA was the basis for D and trimming; V, J and clone size are from that table. The sample table records about 100,000 clones; around nine tenths of these occur just once. The ten top clones hold 1.5% to 2% of the sample.

The germline V end is reduced by 5 bases and the J end by 5 bases; junction bases left unmatched: 11. From cysteine to phenylalanine, the CDR3 is 16 amino acids long. Left in the record is the CDR3 DNA by itself, 48 bases read in frame from the first base. Looking up the germline V gene yields CDR1 SGHNT and CDR2 YENEEA. This sample was included in a study of blood T cell repertoires in COVID-19 (dated by TCRdb to 2020 to 2022). At the level of the whole study: The collaborator samples originated in the United States, Italy and Spain and spanned the acute and convalescent phases of COVID-19. The material from the prospective study consisted of cDNA or gDNA derived from T cells, B-cell-depleted T cells, or PBMCs. Subjects who had been exposed to COVID-19, were actively infected with it, or had recovered from it provided the deeply sampled blood TCRbeta repertoires that made up the dataset. A freely available public database, intended as a resource for researchers studying the immune response to SARS-CoV-2, is where the repertoires were released. The samples were drawn from the first 160 participants of the ongoing ImmuneRACE study and from 1,254 subjects provided by 6 global collaborators. The sample metadata nearly always contained a de-identified subject ID, COVID-19 status, age in years and sex. Where available, HLA class I and class II types were obtained from metadata supplied by the sample provider rather than from assay-based typing. The paper's findings and limits, for the study overall: How much clinical and demographic metadata was included differed by source and by participant, and the metadata was provided uncurated.

The collaborating institutions used their own protocols to collect whole blood in K2EDTA tubes. For TCRbeta analysis, collaborators shipped samples in one of three forms: frozen whole blood, isolated PBMCs, or DNA extracted from either of those sample types. The receptor's source is an older man with acute or convalescent COVID-19. Sequenced input: peripheral blood. Recombination joined TRBV11-3 with TRBJ2-1; 8 bases in the junction line up with TRBD1. For the CDR3, the sequence is CASSRRAGTGDNEQFF. Read as DNA, the sequence is TGTGCCAGCAGCCGGCGGGCCGGGACAGGAGACAATGAGCAGTTCTTC.